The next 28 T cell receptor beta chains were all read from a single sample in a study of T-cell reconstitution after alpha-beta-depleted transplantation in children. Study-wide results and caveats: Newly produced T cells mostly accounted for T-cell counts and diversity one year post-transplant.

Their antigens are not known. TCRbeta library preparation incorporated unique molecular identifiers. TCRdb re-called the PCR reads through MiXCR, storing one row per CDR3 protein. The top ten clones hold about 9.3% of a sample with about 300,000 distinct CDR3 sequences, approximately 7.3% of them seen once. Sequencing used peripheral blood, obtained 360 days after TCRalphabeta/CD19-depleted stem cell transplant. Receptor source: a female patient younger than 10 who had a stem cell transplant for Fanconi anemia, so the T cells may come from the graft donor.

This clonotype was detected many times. The CDR3 region has the DNA TGCGCCAGCAGCCTGACCTCTGGTCAGCCCCAGCATTTT. The encoded protein is CASSLTSGQPQHF. The rearrangement links TRBV5-1 to TRBJ1-5, with D hard to call. The CDR3 totals 13 residues. The V end lost 4 bases, the J end lost 6 bases, and 11 bases lay between the germline ends. Germline CDR1 is SGHRS and CDR2 is YFSETQ.

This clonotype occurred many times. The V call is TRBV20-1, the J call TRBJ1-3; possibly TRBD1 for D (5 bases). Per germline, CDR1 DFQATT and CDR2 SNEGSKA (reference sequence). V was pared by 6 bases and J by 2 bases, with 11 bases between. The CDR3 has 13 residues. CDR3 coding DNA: TGCAGTGCCTCTCAGGGACCTGGAAACACCATATATTTT. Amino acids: CSASQGPGNTIYF.

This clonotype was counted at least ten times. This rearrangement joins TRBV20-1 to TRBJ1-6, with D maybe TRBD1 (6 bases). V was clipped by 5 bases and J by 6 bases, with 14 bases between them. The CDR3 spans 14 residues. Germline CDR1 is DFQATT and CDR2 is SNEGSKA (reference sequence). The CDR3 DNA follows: TGCAGTGCTCACCAGGGACATGCTAATTCACCCCTCCACTTT. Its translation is CSAHQGHANSPLHF.

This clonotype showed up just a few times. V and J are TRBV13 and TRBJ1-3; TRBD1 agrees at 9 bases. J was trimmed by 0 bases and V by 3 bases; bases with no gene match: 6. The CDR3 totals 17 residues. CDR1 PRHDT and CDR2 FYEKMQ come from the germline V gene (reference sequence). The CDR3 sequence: CASSFRDRALSGNTIYF. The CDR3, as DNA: TGTGCCAGCAGCTTCCGGGACAGGGCTCTCTCTGGAAACACCATATATTTT.

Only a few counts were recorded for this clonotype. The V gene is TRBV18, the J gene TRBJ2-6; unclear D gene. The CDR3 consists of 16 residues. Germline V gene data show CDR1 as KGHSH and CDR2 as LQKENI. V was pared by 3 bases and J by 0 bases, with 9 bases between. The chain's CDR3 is CASSPSVISGANVLTF. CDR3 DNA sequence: TGTGCCAGCTCACCCTCGGTTATCTCTGGGGCCAACGTCCTGACTTTC.

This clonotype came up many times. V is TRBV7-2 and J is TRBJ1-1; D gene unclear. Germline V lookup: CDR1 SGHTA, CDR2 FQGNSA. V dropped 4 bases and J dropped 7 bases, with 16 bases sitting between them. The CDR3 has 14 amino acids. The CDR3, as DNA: TGTGCCAGCAGCTCTCTACCGCAGGCAGGTGAAGCTTTCTTT. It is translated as CASSSLPQAGEAFF.

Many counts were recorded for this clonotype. This CDR3 is CASSSAGTQNEQFF. CDR3 bases: TGTGCCAGCAGTTCAGCCGGGACACAGAATGAGCAGTTCTTC. The V gene is TRBV12-3 or TRBV12-4, the J gene TRBJ2-1; maybe TRBD1 (6 bases). The CDR3 covers 14 residues. Trimming shortened V by 4 bases and J by 7 bases, and 14 bases separated the two germline ends.

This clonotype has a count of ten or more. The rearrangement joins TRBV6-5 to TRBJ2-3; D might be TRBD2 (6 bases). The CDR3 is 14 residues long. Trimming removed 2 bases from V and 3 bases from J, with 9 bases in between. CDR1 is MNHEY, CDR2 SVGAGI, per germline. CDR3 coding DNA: TGTGCCAGCAGTTACACGAGCGGGACAGATACGCAGTATTTT. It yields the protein CASSYTSGTDTQYF.

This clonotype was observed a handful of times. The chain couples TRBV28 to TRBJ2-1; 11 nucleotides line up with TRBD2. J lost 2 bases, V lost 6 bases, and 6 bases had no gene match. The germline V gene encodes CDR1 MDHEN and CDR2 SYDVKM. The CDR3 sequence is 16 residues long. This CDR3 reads CASSYSGGAPYNEQFF. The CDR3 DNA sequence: TGTGCCAGCAGCTATAGCGGGGGGGCCCCCTACAATGAGCAGTTCTTC.

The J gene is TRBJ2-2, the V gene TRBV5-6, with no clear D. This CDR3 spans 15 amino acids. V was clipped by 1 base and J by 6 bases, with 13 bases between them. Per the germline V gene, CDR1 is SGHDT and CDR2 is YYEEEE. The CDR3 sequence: CASSLLARPPGELFF. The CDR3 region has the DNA TGTGCCAGCAGCTTGTTGGCACGGCCCCCCGGGGAGCTGTTTTTT. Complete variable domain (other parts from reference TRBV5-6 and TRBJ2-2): DAGVTQSPTHLIKTRGQQVTLRCSPKSGHDTVSWYQQALGQGPQFIFQYYEEEERQRGNFPDRFSGHQFPNYSSELNVNALLLGDSALYLCASSLLARPPGELFFGEGSRLTVL.

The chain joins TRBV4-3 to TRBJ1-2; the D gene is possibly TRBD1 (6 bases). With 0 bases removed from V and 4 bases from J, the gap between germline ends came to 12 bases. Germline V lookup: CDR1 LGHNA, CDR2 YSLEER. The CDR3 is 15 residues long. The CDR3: CASSQDQGRIYGYTF. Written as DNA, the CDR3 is TGCGCCAGCAGCCAAGATCAGGGGAGGATCTATGGCTACACCTTC.

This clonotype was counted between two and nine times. CDR3 sequence (DNA): TGTGCCAGCAGCTTCGACGGGCATAACACCGGGGAGCTGTTTTTT. This codes for CASSFDGHNTGELFF. The chain has TRBV11-2 and TRBJ2-2, with D hard to call. Germline V lookup: CDR1 SGHAT, CDR2 FQNNGV. The CDR3 spans 15 residues. V was pared by 3 bases and J by 2 bases, with 10 bases between.

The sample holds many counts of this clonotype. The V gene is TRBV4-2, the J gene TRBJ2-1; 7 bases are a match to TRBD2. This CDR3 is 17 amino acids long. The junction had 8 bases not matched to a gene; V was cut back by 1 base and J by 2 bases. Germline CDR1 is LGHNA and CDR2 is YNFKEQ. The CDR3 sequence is CASSQGPLAIAYNEQFF. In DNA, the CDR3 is TGTGCCAGCAGCCAAGGGCCACTAGCGATAGCCTACAATGAGCAGTTCTTC.

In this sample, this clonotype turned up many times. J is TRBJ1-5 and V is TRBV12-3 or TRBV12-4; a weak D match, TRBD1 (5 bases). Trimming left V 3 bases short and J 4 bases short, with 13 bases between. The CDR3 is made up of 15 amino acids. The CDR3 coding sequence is TGTGCCAGCAGTTTTATGGGGGGGGGAAATCAGCCCCAGCATTTT. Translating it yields CASSFMGGGNQPQHF.

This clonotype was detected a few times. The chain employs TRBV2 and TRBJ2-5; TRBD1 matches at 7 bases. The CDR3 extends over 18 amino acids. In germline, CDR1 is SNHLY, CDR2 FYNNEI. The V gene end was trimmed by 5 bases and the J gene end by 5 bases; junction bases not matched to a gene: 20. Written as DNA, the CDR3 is TGTGCCAGCAGTAATAGTCGACGAACCCCAGGGGGTAGGGAGACCCAGTACTTC. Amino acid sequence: CASSNSRRTPGGRETQYF.

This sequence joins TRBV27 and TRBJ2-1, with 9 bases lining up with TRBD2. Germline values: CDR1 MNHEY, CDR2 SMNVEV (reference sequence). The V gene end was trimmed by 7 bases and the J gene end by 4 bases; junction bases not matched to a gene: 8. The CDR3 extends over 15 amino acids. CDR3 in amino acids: CASTQSGGTYNEQFF. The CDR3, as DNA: TGTGCCAGCACCCAGAGCGGGGGGACGTACAATGAGCAGTTCTTC.

CDR3 bases: TGCTGCGTCTGTAGCGGGAGGCTGCACCTCACAGATACGCAGTATTTT. It encodes CCVCSGRLHLTDTQYF. This chain connects TRBV20-1 to TRBJ2-3; 10 bases map to TRBD2. CDR3 length equals 16 residues. Looked up from germline, CDR1 is DFQATT and CDR2 is SNEGSKA (reference sequence).

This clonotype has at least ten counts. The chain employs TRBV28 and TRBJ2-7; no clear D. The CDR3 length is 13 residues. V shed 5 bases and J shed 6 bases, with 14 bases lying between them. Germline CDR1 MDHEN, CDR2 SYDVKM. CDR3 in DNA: TGTGCCAGCAGTCGAAGGATGAGACCCGAGCAGTACGTC. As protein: CASSRRMRPEQYV.

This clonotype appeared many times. The CDR3 coding sequence is TGCAGTGCTAGCGCTATGGGGGGGAACACTGAAGCTTTCTTT. This sequence encodes CSASAMGGNTEAFF. V gene TRBV20-1 combines with J gene TRBJ1-1, with TRBD1 as a possible D gene (5 bases). The CDR3 loop spans 14 amino acids. Germline lookup yields CDR1 DFQATT and CDR2 SNEGSKA (reference sequence). Trimming removed 3 bases at V and 1 base at J, with 12 bases between.

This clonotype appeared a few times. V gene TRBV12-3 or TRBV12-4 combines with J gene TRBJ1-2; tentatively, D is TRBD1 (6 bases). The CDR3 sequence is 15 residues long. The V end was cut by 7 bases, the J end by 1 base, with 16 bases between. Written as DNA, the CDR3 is TGTGCCAGCAACCTTGACGGAGGGGGTAACTATGGCTACACCTTC. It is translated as CASNLDGGGNYGYTF.

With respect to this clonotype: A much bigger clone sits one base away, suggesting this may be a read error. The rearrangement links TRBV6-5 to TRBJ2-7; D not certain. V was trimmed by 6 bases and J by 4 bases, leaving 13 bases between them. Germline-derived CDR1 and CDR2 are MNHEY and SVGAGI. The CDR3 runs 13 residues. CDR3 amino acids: CASSYQLGYEQYF. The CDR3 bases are TGTGCCAGCAGCTATCAACTGGGGTACGAGCAGTACTTC.

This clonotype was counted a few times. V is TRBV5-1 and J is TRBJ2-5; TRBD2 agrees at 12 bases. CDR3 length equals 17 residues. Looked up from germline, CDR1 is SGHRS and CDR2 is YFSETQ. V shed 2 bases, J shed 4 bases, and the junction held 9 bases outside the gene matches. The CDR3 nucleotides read TGCGCCAGCAGCTTTCGGCTAGCGGGAGGGCCCAGAGAGACCCAGTACTTC. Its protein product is CASSFRLAGGPRETQYF.

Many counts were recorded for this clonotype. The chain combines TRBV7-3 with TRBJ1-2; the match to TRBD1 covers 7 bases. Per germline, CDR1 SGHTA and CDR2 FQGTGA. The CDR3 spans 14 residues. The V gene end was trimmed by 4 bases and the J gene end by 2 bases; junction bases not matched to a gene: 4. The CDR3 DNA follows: TGTGCCAGCAGCTCGACGACAGGGAACTATGGCTACACCTTC. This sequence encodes CASSSTTGNYGYTF.

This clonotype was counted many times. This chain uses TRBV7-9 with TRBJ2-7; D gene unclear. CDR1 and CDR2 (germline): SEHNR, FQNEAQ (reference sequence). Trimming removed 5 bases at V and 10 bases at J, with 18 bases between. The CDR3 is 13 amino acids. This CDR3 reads CASSPPAGVEQYV. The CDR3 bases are TGTGCCAGCAGCCCCCCGGCTGGGGTGGAACAGTACGTC.

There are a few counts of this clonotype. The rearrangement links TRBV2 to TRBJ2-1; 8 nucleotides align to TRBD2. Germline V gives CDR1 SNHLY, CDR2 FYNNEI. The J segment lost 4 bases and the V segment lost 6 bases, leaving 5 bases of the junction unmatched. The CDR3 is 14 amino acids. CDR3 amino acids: CASRLASGYNEQFF. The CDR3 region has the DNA TGTGCCAGCAGGCTGGCTAGCGGGTACAATGAGCAGTTCTTC.

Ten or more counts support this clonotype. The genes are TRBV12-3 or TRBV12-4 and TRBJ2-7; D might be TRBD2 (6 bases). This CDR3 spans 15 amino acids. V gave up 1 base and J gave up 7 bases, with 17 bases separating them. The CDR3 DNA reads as TGTGCCAGCAGTTTAGTTATAGGGACTGTTTGGGAGCAGTACTTC. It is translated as CASSLVIGTVWEQYF.

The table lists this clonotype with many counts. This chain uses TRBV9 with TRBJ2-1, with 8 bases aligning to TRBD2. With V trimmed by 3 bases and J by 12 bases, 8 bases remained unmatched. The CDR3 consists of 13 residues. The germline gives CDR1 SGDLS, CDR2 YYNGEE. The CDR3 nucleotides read TGTGCCAGCAGCGAGGGGCTAGCGGGCTTGCAGTTCTTC. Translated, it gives CASSEGLAGLQFF.

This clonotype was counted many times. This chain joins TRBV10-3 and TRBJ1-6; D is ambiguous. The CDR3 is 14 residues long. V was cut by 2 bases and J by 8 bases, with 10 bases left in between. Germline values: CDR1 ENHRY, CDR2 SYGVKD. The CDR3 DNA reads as TGTGCCATCAGTGAGATGGTGGGAGATTCACCCCTCCACTTT. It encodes CAISEMVGDSPLHF.